These T cell receptor beta chains were read from a single sample in a study of cytomegalovirus exposure and HLA in healthy donors. The assay was immunoSEQ multiplex PCR, and TCRdb's table has in-frame clones only and misses some. Its listing shows 70,000 to 80,000 clones. Sequencing was performed on PBMCs. Receptors originate from a man aged 35 to 55 in good health and CMV-seronegative. CDR3s include the opening cysteine and the closing phenylalanine or tryptophan. D genes are given only for firm matches.

TRBJ2-5 | TRBV5-1 | 16 | TRBD2 | TGCGCCAGCAGCCCGGGACTAGCGGGAACCCAAGAGACCCAGTACTTC | CASSPGLAGTQETQYF
TRBJ2-1 | TRBV11-2 | 12 | TRBD1 | TGTGCCAGCAGCTGGGGGCGGGACAGGGTGTTCTTC | CASSWGRDRVFF
TRBJ2-7 | TRBV4-1 | 15 | . | TGCGCCAGCAGCCAACAGGTTGTAGGGGGCTACGAGCAGTACTTC | CASSQQVVGGYEQYF
TRBJ2-3 | TRBV11-3 | 15 | TRBD2 | TGTGCCAGCAGCCCGAGCGGGGGGGCCGATGATACGCAGTATTTT | CASSPSGGADDTQYF
TRBJ2-7 | TRBV5-1 | 15 | . | TGCGCCAGCAGCTTGGGGTCAGGGGACCTTTACGAGCAGTACTTC | CASSLGSGDLYEQYF
TRBJ2-1 | TRBV5-1 | 16 | TRBD2 | TGCGCCAGCAGCCCGGGGACTAGCGGAATCTACAATGAGCAGTTCTTC | CASSPGTSGIYNEQFF
TRBJ2-3 | TRBV6-5 | 14 | TRBD1 | TGTGCCAGCAGAACGACAGGGGGCCCAGATACGCAGTATTTT | CASRTTGGPDTQYF
TRBJ1-5 | TRBV4-2 | 15 | . | TGTGCCAGCAGCCAAGATTACGTCTTGGGCCAGCCCCAGCATTTT | CASSQDYVLGQPQHF
TRBJ2-7 | TRBV5-1 | 14 | . | TGCGCCAGCAGCTTGTCCCCCGAGGCCTACGAGCAGTACTTC | CASSLSPEAYEQYF
TRBJ2-1 | TRBV18 | 17 | . | TGTGCCAGCTCACCCCTCACGTCACAGGGAACCTACAATGAGCAGTTCTTC | CASSPLTSQGTYNEQFF
TRBJ2-1 | TRBV9 | 14 | TRBD2 | TGTGCCAGCACCGGGCGGGGGGGCCACAATGAGCAGTTCTTC | CASTGRGGHNEQFF
TRBJ2-7 | TRBV15 | 15 | . | TGTGCCACCAGCACGCGGCACATTACGTCCTACGAGCAGTACTTC | CATSTRHITSYEQYF
TRBJ2-7 | TRBV29-1 | 12 | . | TGCAGCGTCCTCGGACTTGCCTACGAGCAGTACTTC | CSVLGLAYEQYF
TRBJ1-2 | TRBV5-6 | 12 | . | TGTGCCAGCAGCTTGACCAGCTATGGCTACACCTTC | CASSLTSYGYTF
TRBJ1-2 | TRBV27 | 15 | TRBD1 | TGTGCCAGCAGATTGCAGGGGGACCATAACTATGGCTACACCTTC | CASRLQGDHNYGYTF
TRBJ2-1 | TRBV5-1 | 19 | TRBD2 | TGCGCCAGCAGCTTGTTTTTTCTCGGCGGGGGTCTCACGGGCAATGAGCAGTTCTTC | CASSLFFLGGGLTGNEQFF
TRBJ1-5 | TRBV5-6 | 13 | . | TGTGCCAGCAGCTTAGGAAGGGGTCAGCCCCAGCATTTT | CASSLGRGQPQHF
TRBJ1-6 | TRBV7-3 | 19 | . | TGTGCCAGCAGCCTCACAGGTCTGGGTGCCAACTCCTATAATTCACCCCTCCACTTT | CASSLTGLGANSYNSPLHF
TRBJ2-3 | TRBV11-2 | 16 | TRBD2 | TGTGCCAGCAGCCCGATAGCGGGGGGAATCACAGATACGCAGTATTTT | CASSPIAGGITDTQYF
TRBJ1-1 | TRBV30 | 13 | . | TGTGCCTGGAGTATGACAGAGAACACTGAAGCTTTCTTT | CAWSMTENTEAFF
TRBJ2-3 | TRBV19 | 16 | TRBD1 | TGTGCCAGTAGTACGGGGACAGGGGCCTTCACAGATACGCAGTATTTT | CASSTGTGAFTDTQYF
TRBJ1-1 | TRBV9 | 13 | TRBD1 | TGTGCCAGCAGCGTACACAGGGGGACTGAAGCTTTCTTT | CASSVHRGTEAFF
TRBJ1-5 | TRBV10-3 | 13 | . | TGTGCCATCAGTGAGTCGGTAGATCAGCCCCAGCATTTT | CAISESVDQPQHF
TRBJ1-2 | TRBV7-2 | 14 | TRBD1 | TGTGCCAGCAGCCCGAGACAGGGGATGGCTGGCTACACCTTC | CASSPRQGMAGYTF
TRBJ1-1 | TRBV27 | 14 | . | TGTGCCAGCAGTCGGACAGAGATGAACACTGAAGCTTTCTTT | CASSRTEMNTEAFF
TRBJ2-1 | TRBV5-1 | 16 | TRBD2 | TGCGCCAGCAGCCGTATAGCTAGCGGGGGGGTTAATGAGCAGTTCTTC | CASSRIASGGVNEQFF